The 14 T cell receptor beta chains given below trace back to one sample, sequenced in a study of T cells after yellow fever vaccination. TCRdb recomputed calls from the 5' RACE reads with MiXCR, one row per CDR3 protein. This table has 250,000 to 300,000 distinct CDR3 sequences, roughly 9% appearing once. Specimen: CD4+ T cells sorted from PBMCs, collected 5 days after the yellow fever booster vaccination. The receptor source for this set is a man aged 18 to 29 who received the YFV17D yellow fever vaccine.

This clonotype was seen at least ten times. V is TRBV10-3 and J is TRBJ2-7; unclear D gene. This CDR3 contains 12 residues. Between the trimmed V and J ends, which lost 4 bases and 4 bases, there was a span of 8 bases. From germline, CDR1 is ENHRY and CDR2 SYGVKD. The CDR3 DNA is TGTGCCATCAGTGGGTATGGGTACGAGCAGTACTTC. Protein: CAISGYGYEQYF.

V and J are TRBV4-2 and TRBJ1-3; TRBD1 matches at 9 bases. Losses at the gene ends were 0 bases for V and 3 bases for J; bases not matched to a gene: 6. Germline V gene data show CDR1 as LGHNA and CDR2 as YNFKEQ. The CDR3 contains 17 residues. DNA for the CDR3: TGTGCCAGCAGCCAAGATGCACAGGGGGCGCTTGGAAACACCATATATTTT. Translation: CASSQDAQGALGNTIYF.

The chain employs TRBV7-9 and TRBJ1-1; D gene unclear. There are 14 residues in the CDR3. Germline assignment: CDR1 SEHNR and CDR2 FQNEAQ (reference sequence). V was clipped by 5 bases and J by 0 bases, with 10 bases between them. In DNA form, the CDR3 reads TGTGCCAGCAGCCCCCCGACCATGAACACTGAAGCTTTCTTT. Protein product: CASSPPTMNTEAFF.

This clonotype has just a few counts. The gene calls are TRBV5-1 and TRBJ1-1; D is unclear. The V gene lost 7 bases and the J gene lost 8 bases, with 21 bases spanning the gap. Germline CDR1 is SGHRS and CDR2 is YFSETQ. This CDR3 is 14 amino acids long. Here the CDR3 reads CASGAGIDYPEAFF. CDR3 sequence (DNA): TGCGCCAGCGGAGCGGGGATCGACTATCCCGAAGCTTTCTTT.

This clonotype came up many times. V and J are TRBV5-1 and TRBJ2-1, with D maybe TRBD1 (7 bases). Trimming took 4 bases from V and 4 from J, leaving 18 bases between them. The CDR3 contains 16 residues. Germline CDR1 SGHRS, CDR2 YFSETQ. Here the CDR3 DNA reads TGCGCCAGCAGCCCAGCTGGGCAGGGGGGTTACAATGAGCAGTTCTTC. It is translated as CASSPAGQGGYNEQFF.

In its sample, this clonotype was seen a few times. This rearrangement joins TRBV20-1 to TRBJ2-5, with D possibly TRBD2 on 5 matching bases. Germline V gene lookup returns CDR1 DFQATT and CDR2 SNEGSKA (reference sequence). The CDR3 is 13 amino acids. V lost 1 base and J 7 bases, leaving 13 bases between the germline ends. CDR3 residues: CSARVGAEGTQYF. The CDR3 DNA reads as TGCAGTGCTAGAGTTGGTGCCGAGGGGACCCAGTACTTC.

For the CDR3, the DNA is TGTGCCAGCAGCCCACCGTGGGGGTACCAAGAGACCCAGTACTTC. Encoded protein: CASSPPWGYQETQYF. The rearrangement uses TRBV3-1 and TRBJ2-5; D possibly matches TRBD1 or TRBD2 (5 bases each). The CDR3 totals 15 residues. Germline assignment: CDR1 LGHDT and CDR2 YNNKEL (reference sequence). V dropped 4 bases and J dropped 0 bases, with 12 bases sitting between them.

J is TRBJ1-1 and V is TRBV19; possible D gene TRBD1, 6 bases. V was cut by 6 bases and J by 1 base, with 24 bases left in between. Germline V lookup: CDR1 LNHDA, CDR2 SQIVND (reference sequence). The length of the CDR3 is 18 residues. In nucleotides, the CDR3 is TGTGCCAGTAGAGATAACAGGGCGAGTAAAGTTGGGAACACTGAAGCTTTCTTT. This codes for CASRDNRASKVGNTEAFF.

This clonotype was detected only a few times. The genes are TRBV14 and TRBJ1-2; D possibly corresponds to TRBD1 (5 bases). With 4 bases removed from V and 7 bases from J, the gap between germline ends came to 16 bases. CDR1 SGHDN and CDR2 FVKESK come from the germline V gene. CDR3 length: 14 amino acids. The CDR3 sequence: CASSPRGRFGGYTF. CDR3 DNA: TGTGCCAGCAGCCCTAGGGGTCGATTCGGTGGCTACACCTTC.

The gene calls are TRBV10-3 and TRBJ1-2; D not resolved. The CDR3 totals 12 residues. In germline, CDR1 is ENHRY, CDR2 SYGVKD. V lost 6 bases to trimming and J lost 8 bases, with 13 bases between them. CDR3 protein: CAISGDPGGYTF. CDR3 coding DNA: TGTGCCATCAGCGGAGACCCTGGGGGCTACACCTTC.

This clonotype was counted only a few times. The chain is built from TRBV4-1 and TRBJ1-1; D not certain. The V end lost 1 base, the J end lost 0 bases, and 9 bases lay between the germline ends. The germline gives CDR1 MGHRA, CDR2 YSYEKL. The CDR3 spans 15 residues. CDR3 in amino acids: CASSQVLYMNTEAFF. The CDR3 DNA sequence: TGCGCCAGCAGCCAAGTCCTCTACATGAACACTGAAGCTTTCTTT.

This clonotype was recorded a few times. V is TRBV15 and J is TRBJ2-2; D ambiguous. This CDR3 contains 11 residues. The V end lost 6 bases, the J end lost 6 bases, and 5 bases lay between the germline ends. Germline assignment: CDR1 LNHNV and CDR2 YYDKDF (reference sequence). DNA of the CDR3: TGTGCCACCAGAGGCGCCGGGGAGCTGTTTTTT. Translation: CATRGAGELFF. The full variable domain, completed using reference TRBV15 and TRBJ2-2, is DAMVIQNPRYQVTQFGKPVTLSCSQTLNHNVMYWYQQKSSQAPKLLFHYYDKDFNNEADTPDNFQSRRPNTSFCFLDIRSPGLGDTAMYLCATRGAGELFFGEGSRLTVL.

The genes are TRBV27 and TRBJ1-2; TRBD1 is a possible D gene (6 bases). CDR3 length: 15 residues. The V gene's germline CDR1 is MNHEY and CDR2 SMNVEV (reference sequence). Trimming cost V 1 base and J 3 bases, with 12 bases left between them. CDR3 amino acids: CASSLYPDRHYGYTF. Here the CDR3 DNA reads TGTGCCAGCAGTTTATATCCCGACAGGCACTATGGCTACACCTTC.

This clonotype was recorded many times. The chain couples TRBV20-1 to TRBJ2-1; 15 bases are a match to TRBD2. There are 14 residues in the CDR3. V shed 6 bases and J 7 bases; nucleotides not matched to a gene: 4. CDR1 is DFQATT and CDR2 is SNEGSKA in the germline V gene (reference sequence). The CDR3 loop is CSAGLAGGPNEQFF. The CDR3 region has the DNA TGCAGTGCCGGACTAGCGGGGGGGCCAAATGAGCAGTTCTTC.